This T cell receptor beta chain was obtained from a study of cytomegalovirus exposure and HLA in healthy donors. The overall study: Earlier work reported about 110 million unique TCR beta sequences from 180 million or so T cells.

The study, taken as a whole, reports: Later analysis associated a missense DCLRE1C variant with TCR beta V- and J-gene trimming. The study labeled roughly 160 TCR beta chains cytomegalovirus-associated. High specificity and sensitivity for cytomegalovirus status were reported for the classifier.

CDR3 length: 18 residues. Germline CDR1 is SGHNT and CDR2 is YYREEE (reference sequence). Trimming took 3 bases from V and 2 from J, leaving 21 bases between them. 13 Jbeta primers and 60 Vbeta primers were used for the PCR. The repertoire was sequenced with immunoSEQ multiplex PCR; TCRdb's copy has only in-frame clones and lacks some. The sample holds approximately 160,000 clones; roughly four fifths are singletons and the top ten take approximately 1.3%. As to this clone: The target antigen is unknown.

This sequence joins TRBV5-4 and TRBJ2-1; the D gene is possibly TRBD1 (5 bases). The TCR originated in a man aged 18 to 30 in good health and CMV-seronegative. Sequenced material: PBMCs. In DNA, the CDR3 is TGTGCCAGCAGCTCCTCAAGGGGCACACTCCTTGCCTACAATGAGCAGTTCTTC. The encoded protein is CASSSSRGTLLAYNEQFF.